A selection of T cell receptor beta chains follows, all from one sample in a study of T cells after yellow fever vaccination. TCRdb processed the 5' RACE reads anew with MiXCR; each CDR3 protein has one entry. This table holds 250,000 to 350,000 distinct CDR3 sequences, roughly 9% found once. Material: CD4+ T cells sorted from PBMCs, obtained 5 days after the yellow fever booster vaccination. All receptors come from a man aged 18 to 29 who received the YFV17D yellow fever vaccine. The CDR3 runs from the conserved cysteine through the conserved F or W. A D gene is named only where the DNA matches it firmly. Size is stated for part of the rows, as once, few or many counts, or as a class when the clone is expanded.

v_call	clone_size	j_call	d_call	cdr3_aa	cdr3_nt
TRBV20-1	-	TRBJ2-3	-	CSADTGHTQYF	TGCAGTGCTGACACAGGGCATACGCAGTATTTT
TRBV6-5	few	TRBJ1-2	TRBD1	CASRRTGIGYGYTF	TGTGCCAGCAGGAGGACAGGGATCGGCTATGGCTACACCTTC
TRBV20-1	few	TRBJ1-1	-	CSARDDRRHTEAFF	TGCAGTGCTAGAGACGACAGGCGGCACACTGAAGCTTTCTTT
TRBV24-1	-	TRBJ2-6	-	CATSAQTGGANVLTF	TGTGCCACCAGTGCGCAGACCGGAGGGGCCAACGTCCTGACTTTC
TRBV5-1	many	TRBJ2-3	-	CASSLAPGVDTQYF	TGCGCCAGCAGCTTGGCCCCGGGAGTAGATACGCAGTATTTT
TRBV4-1	many	TRBJ1-2	-	CASSQDQYLSGYTF	TGCGCCAGCAGCCAAGATCAGTACCTCTCGGGCTACACCTTC
TRBV5-5	many	TRBJ2-1	-	CASSFQGRHEQFF	TGTGCCAGCAGCTTCCAGGGGAGGCATGAGCAGTTCTTC
TRBV3-1	few	TRBJ2-2	-	CASSQRNQGTGELFF	TGTGCCAGCAGCCAAAGGAACCAGGGAACCGGGGAGCTGTTTTTT
TRBV5-4	few	TRBJ2-7	-	CASSQGFREQYF	TGTGCCAGCAGCCAGGGATTTCGCGAGCAGTACTTC
TRBV7-2	-	TRBJ2-3	-	CASSLWGGAQDTQYF	TGTGCCAGCAGCTTATGGGGAGGCGCCCAAGATACGCAGTATTTT
TRBV18	few	TRBJ1-2	TRBD1	CASSPGQGALGYTF	TGTGCCAGCTCACCGGGACAGGGGGCGCTGGGCTACACCTTC
TRBV3-1	-	TRBJ2-6	-	CASSQFTGYGANVLTF	TGTGCCAGCAGCCAGTTTACAGGGTACGGGGCCAACGTCCTGACTTTC
TRBV15	many	TRBJ2-5	-	CATSRDLGGQRQETQYF	TGTGCCACCAGCAGAGATTTAGGCGGACAGAGGCAAGAGACCCAGTACTTC
TRBV4-3	many	TRBJ2-7	-	CASSVVARGDEQYF	TGCGCCAGCAGCGTCGTAGCCAGGGGCGACGAGCAGTACTTC
TRBV18	few	TRBJ2-6	-	CASATIHAAGANVLTF	TGTGCCAGCGCAACGATACACGCTGCTGGGGCCAACGTCCTGACTTTC
TRBV7-2	-	TRBJ2-5	-	CASSFGRRETQYF	TGTGCCAGCAGCTTCGGCAGGAGAGAGACCCAGTACTTC
TRBV5-5	few	TRBJ1-1	-	CASTPYQSEAFF	TGTGCCAGCACCCCTTACCAAAGTGAAGCTTTCTTT
TRBV18	many	TRBJ2-6	-	CASSPKDLLISGANVLTF	TGTGCCAGCTCACCGAAGGACCTCCTCATCTCTGGGGCCAACGTCCTGACTTTC
TRBV19	-	TRBJ2-1	-	CASSWRFEQFF	TGTGCCAGTAGTTGGCGGTTTGAGCAGTTCTTC
TRBV28	many	TRBJ1-2	-	CASRSAPGRNYGYTF	TGTGCCAGCAGAAGCGCGCCCGGGCGCAACTATGGCTACACCTTC
TRBV7-9	few	TRBJ1-1	-	CASTLIHPEAFF	TGTGCCAGCACCCTCATACATCCTGAAGCTTTCTTT
TRBV7-2	few	TRBJ2-2	TRBD1	CASSWDRAGGELFF	TGTGCCAGCAGCTGGGACAGGGCCGGCGGGGAGCTGTTTTTT
TRBV27	-	TRBJ2-6	-	CASSLSTPGRPGSGANVLTF	TGTGCCAGCAGTTTATCGACGCCGGGTCGCCCAGGTTCGGGGGCCAACGTCCTGACTTTC
TRBV5-1	-	TRBJ1-2	-	CASSLESGGNYGYTF	TGCGCCAGCAGCTTGGAGTCGGGGGGCAACTATGGCTACACCTTC
TRBV12-3/TRBV12-4	few	TRBJ2-1	-	CASSFRGSSEQFF	TGTGCCAGCAGTTTCCGGGGAAGCTCTGAGCAGTTCTTC
TRBV6-4	-	TRBJ1-5	-	CASSEGSNQPQHF	TGTGCCAGCAGCGAGGGTAGCAATCAGCCCCAGCATTTT
TRBV28	few	TRBJ2-5	-	CASSKVRETQYF	TGTGCCAGCAGTAAGGTCAGGGAGACCCAGTACTTC
TRBV7-2	many	TRBJ1-5	TRBD1	CASSLRQGANQPQHF	TGTGCCAGCAGCTTACGACAGGGCGCCAATCAGCCCCAGCATTTT
TRBV6-5	few	TRBJ1-1	-	CASSFNKRTEAFF	TGTGCCAGCAGTTTCAATAAGAGGACTGAAGCTTTCTTT
TRBV11-3	-	TRBJ2-1	TRBD2	CASSPASGGAGKQFF	TGTGCCAGCAGCCCCGCTAGCGGGGGGGCCGGAAAGCAGTTCTTC
TRBV7-2	few	TRBJ2-1	-	CASRPRGETSYNEQFF	TGTGCCAGCAGGCCACGCGGGGAAACCTCCTACAATGAGCAGTTCTTC
TRBV7-2	few	TRBJ1-1	-	CASSLLRDGEAFF	TGTGCCAGCAGCTTACTCCGCGATGGTGAAGCTTTCTTT
TRBV10-3	few	TRBJ1-3	TRBD1	CAISERGRGENTIYF	TGTGCCATCAGTGAAAGGGGGCGCGGAGAAAACACCATATATTTT
TRBV28	-	TRBJ1-6	-	CASSLAGEISPLHF	TGTGCCAGCAGTTTAGCGGGAGAGATTTCACCCCTCCACTTT
TRBV7-2	many	TRBJ1-5	-	CASSFAVSNQPQHF	TGTGCCAGCAGCTTTGCAGTGAGCAATCAGCCCCAGCATTTT
TRBV5-1	many	TRBJ2-3	TRBD1	CASSRRTGGSDTQYF	TGCGCCAGCAGCCGTAGGACAGGGGGTTCAGATACGCAGTATTTT
TRBV12-3/TRBV12-4	-	TRBJ2-6	-	CASSPLLGGSGANVLTF	TGTGCCAGCAGTCCTCTTCTCGGCGGCTCTGGGGCCAACGTCCTGACTTTC
TRBV16	-	TRBJ1-5	TRBD1	CASSQNTGASQPQHF	TGTGCCAGCAGCCAAAATACAGGGGCTAGTCAGCCCCAGCATTTT
TRBV19	many	TRBJ2-3	-	CASSRQTGTDTQYF	TGTGCCAGTAGTAGACAGACGGGCACAGATACGCAGTATTTT
TRBV6-1	few	TRBJ2-3	TRBD2	CASRGTTTSTDTQYF	TGTGCCAGCAGGGGGACTACAACTAGCACAGATACGCAGTATTTT
TRBV7-9	many	TRBJ2-1	-	CASSLVAAGIIGEQFF	TGTGCCAGCAGCTTAGTAGCGGCCGGGATCATCGGGGAGCAGTTCTTC
TRBV5-1	many	TRBJ1-1	-	CASSGTTPGHVTSANTEAFF	TGCGCCAGCAGCGGAACAACCCCGGGACATGTCACGTCGGCGAACACTGAAGCTTTCTTT
TRBV27	few	TRBJ2-6	TRBD1	CASSLSPGQGSGANVLTF	TGTGCCAGCAGTTTAAGCCCGGGACAGGGCTCTGGGGCCAACGTCCTGACTTTC
TRBV4-3	-	TRBJ1-2	-	CASSQFPESYGYTF	TGCGCCAGCAGCCAATTTCCAGAGAGCTATGGCTACACCTTC
TRBV12-3/TRBV12-4	few	TRBJ1-2	-	CASSLAHVPRGYTF	TGTGCCAGCAGTTTAGCGCATGTGCCTCGAGGCTACACCTTC
TRBV7-6	-	TRBJ2-2	TRBD1	CASRGDRVPTGELFF	TGTGCCAGCCGTGGGGACAGGGTCCCCACCGGGGAGCTGTTTTTT
TRBV5-1	many	TRBJ2-1	-	CASSLGRDNEQFF	TGCGCCAGCAGCTTGGGGCGGGACAATGAGCAGTTCTTC
TRBV7-2	-	TRBJ1-1	-	CASSQQQGTEAFF	TGTGCCAGCAGCCAACAACAGGGTACTGAAGCTTTCTTT
TRBV5-1	-	TRBJ2-6	-	CASVGGFSGANVLTF	TGCGCCAGCGTGGGCGGCTTCTCTGGGGCCAACGTCCTGACTTTC
TRBV4-3	many	TRBJ2-7	-	CASSFFHRDEQYF	TGCGCCAGCAGCTTCTTCCACAGGGACGAGCAGTACTTC
TRBV6-7	-	TRBJ1-1	-	CATSGQLNTEAFF	TGTGCCACCAGCGGACAGCTGAACACTGAAGCTTTCTTT
TRBV24-1	few	TRBJ2-5	-	CATSDAAEETQYF	TGTGCCACCAGTGATGCAGCGGAAGAGACCCAGTACTTC